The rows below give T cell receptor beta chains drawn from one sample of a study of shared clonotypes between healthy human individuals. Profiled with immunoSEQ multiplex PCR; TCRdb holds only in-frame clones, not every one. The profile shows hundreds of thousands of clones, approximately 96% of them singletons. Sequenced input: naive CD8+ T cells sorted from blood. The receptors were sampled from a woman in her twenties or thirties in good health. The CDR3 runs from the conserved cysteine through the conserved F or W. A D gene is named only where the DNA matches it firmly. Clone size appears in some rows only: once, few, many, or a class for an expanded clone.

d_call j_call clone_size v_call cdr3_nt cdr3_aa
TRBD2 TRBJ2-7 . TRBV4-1 TGCGCCAGCAGCCAGAGACTAGCGGGATCCGATTACGAGCAGTACTTC CASSQRLAGSDYEQYF
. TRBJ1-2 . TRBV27 TGTGCCAGCAGTTTTTTCCCTTCCTCCTATGGCTACACCTTC CASSFFPSSYGYTF
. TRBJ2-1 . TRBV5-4 TGTGCCAGCAGCTTCTCCCTGTACAATGAGCAGTTCTTC CASSFSLYNEQFF
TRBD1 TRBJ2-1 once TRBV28 TGTGCCAGCAGGATGTACAGGGGGCTCCGCGATGAGCAGTTCTTC CASRMYRGLRDEQFF
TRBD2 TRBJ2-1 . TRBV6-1 TGTGCCAGCAGCCTCGGGACTAGCGGAAACAATGAGCAGTTCTTC CASSLGTSGNNEQFF
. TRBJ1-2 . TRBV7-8 TGTGCCAGCAGCTTACTGGACAGCTTAAACTATGGCTACACCTTC CASSLLDSLNYGYTF
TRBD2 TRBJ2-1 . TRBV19 TGTGCCAGTAGTAAACTAGCGTCTCCCTACAATGAGCAGTTCTTC CASSKLASPYNEQFF
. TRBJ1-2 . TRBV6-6 TGTGCCAGCAGTTATGGAGGCCCTAACTATGGCTACACCTTC CASSYGGPNYGYTF
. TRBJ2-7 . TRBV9 TGTGCCAGCAGCGTAGCGGGCAACCCGTCCTACGAGCAGTACTTC CASSVAGNPSYEQYF
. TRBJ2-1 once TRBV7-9 TGTGCCAGCCTCCCACCGACCAACTGGAATGAGCAGTTCTTC CASLPPTNWNEQFF
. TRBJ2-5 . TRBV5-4 TGTGCCAGCAGCTCGGCCCAAGAGACCCAGTACTTC CASSSAQETQYF
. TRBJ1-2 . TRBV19 TGTGCCAGTAGTATAGCAGCCCTGCAACATAACTATGGCTACACCTTC CASSIAALQHNYGYTF
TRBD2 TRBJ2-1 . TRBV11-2 TGTGCCAGCAGCAGTACACTAGCGGAGGACTCCTACAATGAGCAGTTCTTC CASSSTLAEDSYNEQFF
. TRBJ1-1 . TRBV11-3 TGTGCCAGCAGCTCCCTAGCTGGTGAAGCTTTCTTT CASSSLAGEAFF
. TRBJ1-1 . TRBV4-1 TGCGCCAGCAGCCAACGGGACACCCTCAAGCGGAACACTGAAGCTTTCTTT CASSQRDTLKRNTEAFF
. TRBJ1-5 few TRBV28 TGTGCCAGCAGTTGGGTGGTGGATCAGCCCCAGCATTTT CASSWVVDQPQHF
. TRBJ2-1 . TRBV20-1 TGCAGTGCTAGACGGGCGCGTGAGCAGTTCTTC CSARRAREQFF
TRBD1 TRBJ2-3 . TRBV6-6 TGTGCCAGCAGTTACTGGGACAGCCGCACAGATACGCAGTATTTT CASSYWDSRTDTQYF
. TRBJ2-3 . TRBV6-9 TGTGCCAAGCTCCCAGGGAGTTTCCCAGATACGCAGTATTTT CAKLPGSFPDTQYF
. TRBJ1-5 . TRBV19 TGTGCCAGTAGTATAGTTCCGGGGGTAAGAAATCAGCCCCAGCATTTT CASSIVPGVRNQPQHF
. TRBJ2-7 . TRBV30 TGTGCCTGGAGTGTACAAAAGCGTTACTCCTACGAGCAGTACTTC CAWSVQKRYSYEQYF
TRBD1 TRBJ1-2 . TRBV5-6 TGTGCCAGCAGCTTGGAGTTGACAGGGGGCAGGCGCTACACCTTC CASSLELTGGRRYTF
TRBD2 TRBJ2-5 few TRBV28 TGTGCCAGCAGTGCACTAGCGGGACTTGAGACCCAGTACTTC CASSALAGLETQYF
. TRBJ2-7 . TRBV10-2 TGCGCCAGCAGCGGGGCAGAAGCCTACGAGCAGTACTTC CASSGAEAYEQYF
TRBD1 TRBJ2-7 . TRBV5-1 TGCGCCAGCAGCTGGGGACAGGGTGGGTACGAGCAGTACTTC CASSWGQGGYEQYF
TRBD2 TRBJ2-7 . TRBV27 TGTGCCAGCAGTTTATCGGCTAGCGGCTTTCCCTACGAGCAGTACTTC CASSLSASGFPYEQYF
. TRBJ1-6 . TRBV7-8 TGTGCCAGCAGCTTACTCATCGACAGGCCAAATTCACCCCTCCACTTT CASSLLIDRPNSPLHF
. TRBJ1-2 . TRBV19 TGTGCCAGTAGTATCCCCTATCTACAAGCTAACTATGGCTACACCTTC CASSIPYLQANYGYTF
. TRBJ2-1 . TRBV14 TGTGCCAGCAGCCAAGATAGGCCTCCTCGACGGGAACATGAGCAGTTCTTC CASSQDRPPRREHEQFF
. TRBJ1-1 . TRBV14 TGTGCCAGCAGCCCTCCGTTGGAGTACACTGAAGCTTTCTTT CASSPPLEYTEAFF
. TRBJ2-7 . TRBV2 TGTGCCAGCAGTGATGGACCGAGCTCCTACGAGCAGTACTTC CASSDGPSSYEQYF
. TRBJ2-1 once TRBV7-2 TGTGCCAGCAGCTCCGTCTCCTACAATGAGCAGTTCTTC CASSSVSYNEQFF
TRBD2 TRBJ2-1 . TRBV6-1 TGTGCCAGCAGTGAAGCTTCCGGGACTAGCGCGTACAATGAGCAGTTCTTC CASSEASGTSAYNEQFF
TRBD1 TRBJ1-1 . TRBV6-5 TGTGCCAGCAGTTCAGGGGGCGCGACTGAAGCTTTCTTT CASSSGGATEAFF
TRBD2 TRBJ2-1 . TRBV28 TGTGCCAGCATAGAGCGGGAGGGCTCCTACAATGAGCAGTTCTTC CASIEREGSYNEQFF
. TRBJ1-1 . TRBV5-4 TGTGCCAGCAGCCTGTATTCGGCTGAAGCTTTCTTT CASSLYSAEAFF
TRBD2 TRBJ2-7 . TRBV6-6 TGTGCCAGCAGTTTCGAGCGGGGCGACTACGAGCAGTACTTC CASSFERGDYEQYF
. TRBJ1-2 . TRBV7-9 TGTGCCAGCAGCTTAGGCGGGGTTAGCTATGGCTACACCTTC CASSLGGVSYGYTF
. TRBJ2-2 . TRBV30 TGTGCCTGGAAGGGGGTTGACGGCGGGGAGCTGTTTTTT CAWKGVDGGELFF
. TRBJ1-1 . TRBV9 TGTGCCAGCAGCGTAGCCGCTGTGGGGAGGGGGATGAACACTGAAGCTTTCTTT CASSVAAVGRGMNTEAFF
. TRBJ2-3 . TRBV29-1 TGCAGCGTTGTGTTAATGGGGGGAATCACAGATACGCAGTATTTT CSVVLMGGITDTQYF
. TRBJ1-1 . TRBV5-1 TGCGCCAGCAGCCCTACAGGGAACACTGAAGCTTTCTTT CASSPTGNTEAFF
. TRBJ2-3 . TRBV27 TGTGCCAGCAGCGGACCCTGGGGATTTGGTACGCAGTATTTT CASSGPWGFGTQYF
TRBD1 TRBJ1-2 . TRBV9 TGTGCCAGCAGCGTAGGGGACAGCTCCTATGGCTACACCTTC CASSVGDSSYGYTF
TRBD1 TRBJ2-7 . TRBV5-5 TGTGCCAGCAGCGTGGGACAGGGGCGCCACGAGCAGTACTTC CASSVGQGRHEQYF
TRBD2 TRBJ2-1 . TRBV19 TGTGCCAGTACCCAATCTAGCGGGAGCTATGAGCAGTTCTTC CASTQSSGSYEQFF
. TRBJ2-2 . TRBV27 TGTGCCAGCAGTTTACTGGCGGCGAACACCGGGGAGCTGTTTTTT CASSLLAANTGELFF
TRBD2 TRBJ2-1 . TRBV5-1 TGCGCCAGCAGCACTGGGGTCGGACCTAGCGGGAAAGGCAATGAGCAGTTCTTC CASSTGVGPSGKGNEQFF
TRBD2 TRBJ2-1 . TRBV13 TGTGCCAGCAGCCTAACTAGCGGGAGGCCAGACAATGAGCAGTTCTTC CASSLTSGRPDNEQFF
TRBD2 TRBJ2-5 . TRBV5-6 TGTGCCAGCAATCCCGGGACTAGCGGCACAGAGACCCAGTACTTC CASNPGTSGTETQYF
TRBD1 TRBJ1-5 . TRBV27 TGTGCCAGCAGTTCGAGACAGGGTACTGAGCCCCAGCATTTT CASSSRQGTEPQHF
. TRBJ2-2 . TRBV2 TGTGCCAGCAGTGAAGCGCGGGAAGGAATCGGGGAGCTGTTTTTT CASSEAREGIGELFF
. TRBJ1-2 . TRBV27 TGTGCCAGCAGTTCCCTCCCGGGAGACTCAGCTAACTATGGCTACACCTTC CASSSLPGDSANYGYTF
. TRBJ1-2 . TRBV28 TGTGCCAGCCTAACGCCGGGCCTGCGATCGGCGGAGGGCTACACCTTC CASLTPGLRSAEGYTF
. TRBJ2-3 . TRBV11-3 TGTGCCAGCAGCTTAGATTGGGCAGATACGCAGTATTTT CASSLDWADTQYF